This T cell receptor (beta chain) derives from a study of blood T cell repertoires in COVID-19. Whole-study context: Whether acute or convalescent, the COVID-19 samples came from the United States, Italy and Spain. The analysed material was cDNA or gDNA that came from T cells, B-cell-depleted T cells, or PBMCs.

V was shortened by 4 bases and J by 8 bases, with 11 bases between the two germline ends. This CDR3 region has 12 residues. The germline gives CDR1 LGHDT, CDR2 YNNKEL (reference sequence). In the original analysis: By means of reference gene primer amplification, nucleated cell counts were estimated. Clones were read by immunoSEQ multiplex PCR, and TCRdb kept only the in-frame ones, dropping some. The V and J calls and clone size come from that table; D and trimming were worked out from the DNA. The data show roughly 200,000 clones, approximately 88% seen once. The source of this sequence is a man aged 35 to 55 with acute or convalescent COVID-19. Input material: peripheral blood. This chain uses TRBV3-1 (or the pseudogene TRBV3-2) with TRBJ1-2; the D is unclear. CDR3 coding DNA: TGTGCCAGCAGCCTGGAGGTTGGGGGCTACACCTTC. Its translation: CASSLEVGGYTF.